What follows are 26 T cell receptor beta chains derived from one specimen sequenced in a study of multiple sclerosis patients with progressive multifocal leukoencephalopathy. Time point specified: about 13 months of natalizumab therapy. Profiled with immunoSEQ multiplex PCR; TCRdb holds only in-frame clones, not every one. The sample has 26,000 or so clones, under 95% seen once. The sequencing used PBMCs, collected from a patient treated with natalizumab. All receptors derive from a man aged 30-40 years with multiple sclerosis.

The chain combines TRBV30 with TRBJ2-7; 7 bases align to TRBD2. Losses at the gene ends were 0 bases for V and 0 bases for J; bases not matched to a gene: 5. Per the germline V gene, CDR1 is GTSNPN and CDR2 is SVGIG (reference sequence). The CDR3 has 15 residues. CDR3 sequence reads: CAWSVLRGSSYEQYF. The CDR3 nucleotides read TGTGCCTGGAGTGTACTACGCGGGAGCTCCTACGAGCAGTACTTC.

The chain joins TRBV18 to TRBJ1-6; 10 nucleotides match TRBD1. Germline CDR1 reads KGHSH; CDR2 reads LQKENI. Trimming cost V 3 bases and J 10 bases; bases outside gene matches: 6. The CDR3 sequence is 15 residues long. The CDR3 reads CASSPATGGESPLHF. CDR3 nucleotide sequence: TGTGCCAGCTCACCGGCGACAGGGGGCGAATCACCCCTCCACTTT.

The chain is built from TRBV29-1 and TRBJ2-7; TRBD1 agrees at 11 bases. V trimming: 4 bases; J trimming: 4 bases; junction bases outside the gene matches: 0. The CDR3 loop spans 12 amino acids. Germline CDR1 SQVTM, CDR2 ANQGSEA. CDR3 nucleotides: TGCAGCGTTGGGGACAGGGGGTACGAGCAGTACTTC. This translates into CSVGDRGYEQYF.

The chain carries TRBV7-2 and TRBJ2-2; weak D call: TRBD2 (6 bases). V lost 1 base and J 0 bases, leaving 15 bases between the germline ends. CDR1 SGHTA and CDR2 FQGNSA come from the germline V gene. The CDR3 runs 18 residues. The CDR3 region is CASSLVLGGPANTGELFF. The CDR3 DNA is TGTGCCAGCAGCTTAGTTTTGGGGGGACCTGCGAACACCGGGGAGCTGTTTTTT.

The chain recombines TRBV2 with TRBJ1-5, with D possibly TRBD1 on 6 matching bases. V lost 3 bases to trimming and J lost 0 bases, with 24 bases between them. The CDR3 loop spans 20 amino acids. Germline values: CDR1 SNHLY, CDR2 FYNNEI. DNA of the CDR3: TGTGCCAGCAGTGATCGCCGTTATAAGGGCCAGGGGTTTAGCAATCAGCCCCAGCATTTT. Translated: CASSDRRYKGQGFSNQPQHF.

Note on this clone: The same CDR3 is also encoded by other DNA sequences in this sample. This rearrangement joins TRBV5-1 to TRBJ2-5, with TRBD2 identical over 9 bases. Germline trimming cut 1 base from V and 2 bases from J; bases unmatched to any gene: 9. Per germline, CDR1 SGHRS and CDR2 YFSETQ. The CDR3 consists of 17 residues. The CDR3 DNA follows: TGCGCCAGCAGCTTGACAGGGATCGCGGGGGGGCAAGAGACCCAGTACTTC. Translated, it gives CASSLTGIAGGQETQYF.

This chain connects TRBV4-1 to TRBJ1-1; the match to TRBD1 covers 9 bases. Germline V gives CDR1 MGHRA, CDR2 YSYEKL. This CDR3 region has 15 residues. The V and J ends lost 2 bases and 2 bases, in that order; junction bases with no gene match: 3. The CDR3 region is CASSQKTGGNTEAFF. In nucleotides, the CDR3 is TGCGCCAGCAGCCAAAAGACAGGGGGTAACACTGAAGCTTTCTTT.

CDR3 in DNA: TGTGCCAGCAGCCCCCAGACTAGCGGGAGCACAGATACGCAGTATTTT. Translated: CASSPQTSGSTDTQYF. V and J are TRBV4-2 and TRBJ2-3, with TRBD2 identical over 10 bases. CDR3 length: 16 residues. Per germline, CDR1 LGHNA and CDR2 YNFKEQ. With 4 bases clipped from V and 0 bases from J, the junction kept 4 bases outside the gene matches.

CDR3 sequence reads: CASRADGTGELFF. The CDR3 DNA reads as TGTGCCAGCAGGGCCGACGGTACCGGGGAGCTGTTTTTT. The chain links TRBV5-4 to TRBJ2-2; the D is unclear. This CDR3 has 13 amino acids. CDR1 and CDR2 (germline): SGHNT, YYREEE (reference sequence). Trimming removed 5 bases at V and 5 bases at J, with 10 bases between. Combining the CDR3 with reference TRBV5-4 and TRBJ2-2 gives the whole variable domain ETGVTQSPTHLIKTRGQQVTLRCSSQSGHNTVSWYQQALGQGPQFIFQYYREEENGRGNFPPRFSGLQFPNYSSELNVNALELDDSALYLCASRADGTGELFFGEGSRLTVL.

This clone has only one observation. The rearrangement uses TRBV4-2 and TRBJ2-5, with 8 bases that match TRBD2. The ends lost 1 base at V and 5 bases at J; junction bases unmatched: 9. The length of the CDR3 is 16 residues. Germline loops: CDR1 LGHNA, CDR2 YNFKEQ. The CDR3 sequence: CASSQVGTPGGETQYF. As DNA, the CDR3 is TGTGCCAGCAGCCAAGTAGGGACCCCGGGGGGGGAGACCCAGTACTTC.

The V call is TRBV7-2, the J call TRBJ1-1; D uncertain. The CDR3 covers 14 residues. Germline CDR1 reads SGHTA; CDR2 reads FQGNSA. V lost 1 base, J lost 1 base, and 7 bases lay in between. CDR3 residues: CASSLEQKNTEAFF. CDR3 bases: TGTGCCAGCAGCTTAGAACAGAAGAACACTGAAGCTTTCTTT.

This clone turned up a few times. CDR3 loop: CASSPQGANTGELFF. The CDR3 nucleotides read TGTGCCAGCAGCCCACAGGGGGCCAACACCGGGGAGCTGTTTTTT. The rearrangement links TRBV11-3 to TRBJ2-2; 9 bases align to TRBD1. V was pared by 5 bases and J by 2 bases, with 3 bases of the junction left unmatched. CDR1 and CDR2 (germline): SGHNT, YENEEA. This CDR3 spans 15 amino acids.

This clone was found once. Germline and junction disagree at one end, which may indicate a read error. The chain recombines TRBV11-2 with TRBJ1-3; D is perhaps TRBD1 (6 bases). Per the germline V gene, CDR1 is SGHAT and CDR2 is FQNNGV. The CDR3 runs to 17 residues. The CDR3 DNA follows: TGTGCCAGCAGCTTTCTCGGGAGGGGGGCTCAGGGAAAGACCATATATTTT. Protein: CASSFLGRGAQGKTIYF.

CDR3: CASSYGLASYEQYF. CDR3 in DNA: TGTGCCAGCAGTTACGGTCTGGCCTCCTACGAGCAGTACTTC. The V and J genes are TRBV6-5 and TRBJ2-7; D is unclear. Germline lookup yields CDR1 MNHEY and CDR2 SVGAGI. Deletions cut 2 bases from V and 0 bases from J, with 8 bases between. The CDR3 length is 14 residues.

CDR3 DNA sequence: TGTGCCAGCAGTCGGACTAGCGGGAGGGCCTCCCGTGTTTCGGAGCAGTACTTC. Translation gives CASSRTSGRASRVSEQYF. This chain joins TRBV7-9 and TRBJ2-7, with 15 bases that match TRBD2. The V segment lost 6 bases and the J segment 7 bases; nucleotides outside the gene matches: 16. The V gene's germline CDR1 is SEHNR and CDR2 FQNEAQ (reference sequence). CDR3 length equals 18 residues.

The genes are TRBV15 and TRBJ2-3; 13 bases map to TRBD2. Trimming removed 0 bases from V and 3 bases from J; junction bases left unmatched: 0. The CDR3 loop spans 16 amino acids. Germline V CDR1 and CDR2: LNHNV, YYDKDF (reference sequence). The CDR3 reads CATSRELAGGTDTQYF. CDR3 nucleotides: TGTGCCACCAGCAGAGAACTAGCGGGAGGGACAGATACGCAGTATTTT.

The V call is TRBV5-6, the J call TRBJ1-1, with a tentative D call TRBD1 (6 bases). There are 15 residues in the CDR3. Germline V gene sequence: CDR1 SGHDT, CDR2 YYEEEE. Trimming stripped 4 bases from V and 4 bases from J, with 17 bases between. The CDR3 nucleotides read TGTGCCAGCAGCCCCCCCTACGGGGGGGCCACTGAAGCTTTCTTT. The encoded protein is CASSPPYGGATEAFF.

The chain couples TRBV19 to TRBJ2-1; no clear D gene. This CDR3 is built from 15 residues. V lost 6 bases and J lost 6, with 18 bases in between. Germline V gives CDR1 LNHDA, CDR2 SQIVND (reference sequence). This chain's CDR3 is CASSRRTGRFNEQFF. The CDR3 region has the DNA TGTGCCAGTAGCAGGCGAACTGGTAGGTTCAATGAGCAGTTCTTC.

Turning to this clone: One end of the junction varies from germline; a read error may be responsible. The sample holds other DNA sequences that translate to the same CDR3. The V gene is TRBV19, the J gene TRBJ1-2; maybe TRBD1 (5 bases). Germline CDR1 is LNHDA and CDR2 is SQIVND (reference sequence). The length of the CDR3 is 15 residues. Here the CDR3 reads CASSIDRSRAYGYTF. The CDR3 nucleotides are TGTGCCAGCAGTATAGATCGTTCCAGGGCCTATGGCTACACCTTC.

The CDR3 loop is CASSLVYSNQPQHF. The CDR3 nucleotides read TGTGCCAGCAGCTTAGTATATAGCAATCAGCCCCAGCATTTT. V and J are TRBV7-2 and TRBJ1-5; no firm D call. V lost 1 base to trimming and J lost 0 bases, with 4 bases between them. Germline lookup yields CDR1 SGHTA and CDR2 FQGNSA. This CDR3 contains 14 residues.

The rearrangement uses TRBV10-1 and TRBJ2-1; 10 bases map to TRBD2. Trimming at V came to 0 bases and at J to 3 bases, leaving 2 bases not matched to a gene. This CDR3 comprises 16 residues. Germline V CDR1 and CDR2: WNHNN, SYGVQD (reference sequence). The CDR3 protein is CASSESGTSDYNEQFF. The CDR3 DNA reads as TGCGCCAGCAGTGAGTCCGGGACTAGCGACTACAATGAGCAGTTCTTC.

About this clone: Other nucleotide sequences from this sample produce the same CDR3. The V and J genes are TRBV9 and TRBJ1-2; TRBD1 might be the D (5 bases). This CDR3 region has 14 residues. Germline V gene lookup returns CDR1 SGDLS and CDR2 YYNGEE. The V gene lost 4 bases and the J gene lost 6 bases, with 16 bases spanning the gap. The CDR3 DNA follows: TGTGCCAGCAGCCACGGGCAGGGAGGGGATGGCTACACCTTC. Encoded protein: CASSHGQGGDGYTF.

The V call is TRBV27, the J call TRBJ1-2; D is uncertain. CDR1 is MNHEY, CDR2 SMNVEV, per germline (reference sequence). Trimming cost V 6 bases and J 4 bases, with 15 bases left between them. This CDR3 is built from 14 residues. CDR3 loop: CASSLRSTSYGYTF. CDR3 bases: TGTGCCAGCAGCCTTCGAAGCACGAGCTATGGCTACACCTTC.

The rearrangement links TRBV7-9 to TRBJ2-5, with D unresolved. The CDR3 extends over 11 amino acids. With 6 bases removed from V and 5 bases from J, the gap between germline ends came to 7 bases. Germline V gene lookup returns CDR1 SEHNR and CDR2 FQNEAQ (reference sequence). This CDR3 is CASRYGETQYF. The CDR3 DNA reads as TGTGCCAGCAGGTACGGGGAGACCCAGTACTTC.

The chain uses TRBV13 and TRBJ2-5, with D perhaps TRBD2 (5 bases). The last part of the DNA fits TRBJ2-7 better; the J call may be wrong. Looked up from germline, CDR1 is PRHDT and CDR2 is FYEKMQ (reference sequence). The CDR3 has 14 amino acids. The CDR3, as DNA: TGTGCCAGCAGGATTTCCGGGAAGTCCTACGAGCAGTACTTC. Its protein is CASRISGKSYEQYF.

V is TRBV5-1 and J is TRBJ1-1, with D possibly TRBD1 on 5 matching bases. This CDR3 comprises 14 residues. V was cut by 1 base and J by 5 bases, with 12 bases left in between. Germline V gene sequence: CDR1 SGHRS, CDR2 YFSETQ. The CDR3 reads CASSLSGGVTEAFF. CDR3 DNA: TGCGCCAGCAGCTTGTCCGGGGGAGTTACTGAAGCTTTCTTT.